The subject of this entry is one TCR beta chain. The assay was immunoSEQ multiplex PCR, and TCRdb's table has in-frame clones only and misses some. This table holds about 130,000 clones, roughly nine tenths found once. This sample stems from a study of T cell responses to AZD1222 COVID-19 vaccine. V shed 6 bases and J shed 3 bases, with 24 bases lying between them. Germline assignment: CDR1 MNHEY and CDR2 SMNVEV (reference sequence). The CDR3 sequence is 17 residues long. Sample: peripheral blood, taken on day 0 of AZD1222 vaccination. This TCR came from an adult in good health. The rearrangement uses TRBV27 and TRBJ2-7; tentative D call: TRBD2 (7 bases). CDR3 DNA: TGTGCCAGCAGCAGCCAGATTAAGGGGGGGGACCGCTACGAGCAGTACTTC. Its protein is CASSSQIKGGDRYEQYF.